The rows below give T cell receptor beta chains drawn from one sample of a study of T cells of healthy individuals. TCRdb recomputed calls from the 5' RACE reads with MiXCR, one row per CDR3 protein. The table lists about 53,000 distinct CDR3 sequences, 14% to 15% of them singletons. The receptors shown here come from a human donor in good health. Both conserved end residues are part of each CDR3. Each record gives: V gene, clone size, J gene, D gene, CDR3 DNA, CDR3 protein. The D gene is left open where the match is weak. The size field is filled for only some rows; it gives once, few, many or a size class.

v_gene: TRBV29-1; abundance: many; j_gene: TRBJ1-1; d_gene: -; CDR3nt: TGCAGCGTTGTCGACGCGGAGAACACTGAAGCTTTCTTT; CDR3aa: CSVVDAENTEAFF
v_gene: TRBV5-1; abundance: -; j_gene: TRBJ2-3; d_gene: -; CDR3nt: TGCGCCAGCAGCCCGGGGCGTGGCATAAGCCGGGGAGATACGCAGTATTTT; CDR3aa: CASSPGRGISRGDTQYF
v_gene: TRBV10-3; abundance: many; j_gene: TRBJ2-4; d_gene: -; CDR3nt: TGTGCCATCAGTGAGTCAGGGGGCAAAAACATTCAGTACTTC; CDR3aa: CAISESGGKNIQYF
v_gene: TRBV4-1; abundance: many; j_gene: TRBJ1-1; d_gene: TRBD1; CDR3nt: TGCGCCAGCACCAACCCACAGGGGACGAACACTGAAGCTTTCTTT; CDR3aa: CASTNPQGTNTEAFF
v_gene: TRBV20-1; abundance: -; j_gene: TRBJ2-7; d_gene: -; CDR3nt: TGCAGTGCTAAACCCAGCTCCTACGAGCAGTACTTC; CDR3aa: CSAKPSSYEQYF
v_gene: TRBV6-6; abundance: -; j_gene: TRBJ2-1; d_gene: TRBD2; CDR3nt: TGTGCCAGCAGTTACAGCGGGAGCGAGAACAATGAGCAGTTCTTC; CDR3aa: CASSYSGSENNEQFF
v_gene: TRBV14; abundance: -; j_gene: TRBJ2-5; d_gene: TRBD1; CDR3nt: TGTGCCAGCAGCCCCCGGACAGGGGGCCCGGAGACCCAGTACTTC; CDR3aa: CASSPRTGGPETQYF
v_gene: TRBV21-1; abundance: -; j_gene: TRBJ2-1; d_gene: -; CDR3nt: TGTGCCAGCAGCAAGGCAGTAGCTGTCATGGATGAGCAGTTCTTC; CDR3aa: CASSKAVAVMDEQFF
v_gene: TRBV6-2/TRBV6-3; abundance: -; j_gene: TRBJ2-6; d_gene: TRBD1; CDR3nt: TGTGCCAGCACCCACGGGGACAGGGGTCTCTCTGGGGCCAACGTCCTGACTTTC; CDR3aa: CASTHGDRGLSGANVLTF
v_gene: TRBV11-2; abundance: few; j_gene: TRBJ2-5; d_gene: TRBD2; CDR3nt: TGTGCCAGCAGCTCACGACTAGCGGGGGTTTTTCAAGAGACCCAGTACTTC; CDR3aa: CASSSRLAGVFQETQYF
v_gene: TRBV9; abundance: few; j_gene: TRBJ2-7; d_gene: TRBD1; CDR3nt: TGTGCCAGCAGCGCGGACAGGGGGGGCGAGCAGTACTTC; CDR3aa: CASSADRGGEQYF
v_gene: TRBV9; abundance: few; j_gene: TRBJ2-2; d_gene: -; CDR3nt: TGTGCCAGCAGCCCCCGGATACAAAACACCGGGGAGCTGTTTTTT; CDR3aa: CASSPRIQNTGELFF
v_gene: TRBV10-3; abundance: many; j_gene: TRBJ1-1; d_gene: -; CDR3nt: TGTGCCACCCAGGGCACGGACAGGAACACTGAAGCTTTCTTT; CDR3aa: CATQGTDRNTEAFF
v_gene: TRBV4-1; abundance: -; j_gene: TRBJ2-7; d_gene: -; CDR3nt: TGCGCCAGCAGCCAAGATAATCTCTACGAGCAGTACTTC; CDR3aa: CASSQDNLYEQYF
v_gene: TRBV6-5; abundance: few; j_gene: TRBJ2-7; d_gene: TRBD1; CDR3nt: TGTGCCAGCAGTGCCGACGGGACAGACTCCTACGAGCAGTACTTC; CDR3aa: CASSADGTDSYEQYF
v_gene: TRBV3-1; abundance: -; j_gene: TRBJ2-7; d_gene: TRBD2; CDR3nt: TGTGCCAGCAGCCAACGTACTAGCGGCTCCTACGAGCAGTGCTTC; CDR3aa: CASSQRTSGSYEQCF
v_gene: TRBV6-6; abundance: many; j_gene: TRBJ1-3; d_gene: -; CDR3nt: TGTGCCAGCAACCCAACGCCGCCAGCTGGAAACACCATATATTTT; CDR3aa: CASNPTPPAGNTIYF
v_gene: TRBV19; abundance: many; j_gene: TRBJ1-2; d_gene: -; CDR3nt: TGTGCCAGTAGTATTCAGGATTCTAACTATGGCGGGTCCACCTTC; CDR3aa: CASSIQDSNYGGSTF
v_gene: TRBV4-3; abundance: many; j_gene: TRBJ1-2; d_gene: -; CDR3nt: TGCGCCAGCAGCCAAAAACTCGGCACTAACTATGGCTACACCTTC; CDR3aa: CASSQKLGTNYGYTF
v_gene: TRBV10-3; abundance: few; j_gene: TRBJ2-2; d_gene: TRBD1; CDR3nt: TGTGCCATCAGTGAGCCTAAGGGGGCGGAGCTGTTTTTT; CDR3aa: CAISEPKGAELFF
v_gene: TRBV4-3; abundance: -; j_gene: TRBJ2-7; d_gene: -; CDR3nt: TGCGCCAGCAGCCCCACCGCTTCTGTTTCCTACGAGCAGTACTTC; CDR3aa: CASSPTASVSYEQYF
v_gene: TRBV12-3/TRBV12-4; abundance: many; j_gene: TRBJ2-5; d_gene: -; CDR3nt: TGTGCCAGCAGTTTAGAACAAAGGAGGGGCGAAGAGACCCAGTACTTC; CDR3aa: CASSLEQRRGEETQYF
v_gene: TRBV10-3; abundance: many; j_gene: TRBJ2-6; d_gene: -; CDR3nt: TGTGCCATCAGGATAGACAGCTCTGGGGCCAACGTCCTGACTTTC; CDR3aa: CAIRIDSSGANVLTF
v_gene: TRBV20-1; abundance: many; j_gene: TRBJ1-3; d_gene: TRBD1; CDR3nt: TGCAGTGCTGACTCTCGAGACAGGGGAGACACCATATATTTT; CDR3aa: CSADSRDRGDTIYF
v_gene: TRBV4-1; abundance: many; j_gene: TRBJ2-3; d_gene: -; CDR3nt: TGCGCCAGCAGCCTCGAGTCTTCAACGGTCAACACAGATACGCAGTATTTT; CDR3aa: CASSLESSTVNTDTQYF
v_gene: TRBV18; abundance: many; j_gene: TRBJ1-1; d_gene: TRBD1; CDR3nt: TGTGCCAGCTCTCCGCCGGGACAGGGGGCGGTCACTGAAGCTTTCTTT; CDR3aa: CASSPPGQGAVTEAFF
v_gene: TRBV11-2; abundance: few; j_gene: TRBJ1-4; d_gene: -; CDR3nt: TGTGCCAGCAGCCCTCCGGGGAGGGGGACTGAAAAACTGTTTTTT; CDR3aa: CASSPPGRGTEKLFF
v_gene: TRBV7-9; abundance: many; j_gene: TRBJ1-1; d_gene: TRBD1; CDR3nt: TGTGCCAGCAGCCCCGCAGGGGGCACTGAAGCTTTCTTT; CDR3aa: CASSPAGGTEAFF
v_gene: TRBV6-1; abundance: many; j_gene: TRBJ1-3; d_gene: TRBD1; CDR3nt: TGTGCCAGCGGAGACAGGGGGACCTCTGGAAACACCATATATTTT; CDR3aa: CASGDRGTSGNTIYF
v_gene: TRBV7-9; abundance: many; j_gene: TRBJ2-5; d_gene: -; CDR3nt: TGTGCCAGCAGCTTAGATGAGGGGGAGACCCAGTACTTC; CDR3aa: CASSLDEGETQYF
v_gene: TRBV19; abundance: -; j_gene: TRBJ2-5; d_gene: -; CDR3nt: TGTGCCAGTAGTTTTGGGTCCCGAGAGACCCAGTACTTC; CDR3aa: CASSFGSRETQYF
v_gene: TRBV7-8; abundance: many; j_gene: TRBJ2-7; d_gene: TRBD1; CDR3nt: TGTGCCAGCAGCCCAGCCCCGGGACAGGGTTCGGGGGAGCAGTACTTC; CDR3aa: CASSPAPGQGSGEQYF
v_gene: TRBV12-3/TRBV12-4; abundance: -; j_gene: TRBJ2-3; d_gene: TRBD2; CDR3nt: TGTGCCAGCACCCTCGCGCGGGGGGCTACAGATACGCAGTATTTT; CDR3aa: CASTLARGATDTQYF
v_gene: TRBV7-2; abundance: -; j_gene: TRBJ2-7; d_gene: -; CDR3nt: TGTGCCAGCAGCACCATCCCAGGATCCTACGAGCAGTACTTC; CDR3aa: CASSTIPGSYEQYF
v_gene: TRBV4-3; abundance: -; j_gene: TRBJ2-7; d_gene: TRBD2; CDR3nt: TGCGCCAGCAGCCAAGAACTAGCGGGAGGAAGCGAGCAGTACTTC; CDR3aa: CASSQELAGGSEQYF
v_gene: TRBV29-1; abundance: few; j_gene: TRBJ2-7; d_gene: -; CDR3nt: TGCAGCGTGGAAGACGGACCTACCTACGAGCAGTACTTC; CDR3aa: CSVEDGPTYEQYF
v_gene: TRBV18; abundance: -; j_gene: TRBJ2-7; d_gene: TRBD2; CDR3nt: TGTGCCAGCTCAGGATCTTTAGCGGGGGCTTCCTACGAGCAGTACTTC; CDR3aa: CASSGSLAGASYEQYF
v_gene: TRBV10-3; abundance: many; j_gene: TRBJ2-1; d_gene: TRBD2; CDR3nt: TGTGCCATCAGGGAGGGAGGGGATGAGCAGTTCTTC; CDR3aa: CAIREGGDEQFF
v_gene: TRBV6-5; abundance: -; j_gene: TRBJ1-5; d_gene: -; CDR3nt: TGTGCCAGCAGTTACGGCTTCAATCAGCCCCAGCATTTT; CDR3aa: CASSYGFNQPQHF
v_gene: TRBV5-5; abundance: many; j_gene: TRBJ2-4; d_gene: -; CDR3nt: TGTGCCAGCAGCTTGGAGGGGGGCGCAGCATTCTCGGGCAAAAACATTCAGTACTTC; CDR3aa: CASSLEGGAAFSGKNIQYF
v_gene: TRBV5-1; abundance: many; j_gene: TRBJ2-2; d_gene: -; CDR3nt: TGCGCCATCCCTCCCAAGATGAGGGGGGCATGGACCGGGGAGCTGTTTTTT; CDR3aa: CAIPPKMRGAWTGELFF
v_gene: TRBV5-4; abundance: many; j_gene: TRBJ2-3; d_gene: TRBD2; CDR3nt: TGTGCCAGCAGCTTGGAGGGCGGGAGAGTCGGGCGTACGCAGTATTTT; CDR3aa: CASSLEGGRVGRTQYF
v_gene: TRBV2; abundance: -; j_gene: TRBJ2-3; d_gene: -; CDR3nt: TGTGCCAGCACCCTCCAGGGCGTAGCCACAGATACGCAGTATTTT; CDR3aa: CASTLQGVATDTQYF
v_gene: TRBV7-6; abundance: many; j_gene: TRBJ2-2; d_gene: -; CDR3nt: TGTGCCAGCAGCCCCAATGAGCCCGGGGAGCTGTTTTTT; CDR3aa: CASSPNEPGELFF
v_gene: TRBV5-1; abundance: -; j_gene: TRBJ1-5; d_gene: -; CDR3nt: TGCGCCAGCAGCTTGGAAGCAAATCAGCCCCAGCATTTT; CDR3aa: CASSLEANQPQHF
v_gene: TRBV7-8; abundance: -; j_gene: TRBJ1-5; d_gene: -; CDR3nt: TGTGCCAGCAGCTTACCCGGAAGTAGCAATCAGCCCCAGCATTTT; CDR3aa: CASSLPGSSNQPQHF
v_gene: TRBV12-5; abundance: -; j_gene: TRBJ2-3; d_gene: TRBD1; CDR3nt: TGTGCTAGTGGTTGGACAGGGGGTTACACAGATACGCAGTATTTT; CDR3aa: CASGWTGGYTDTQYF
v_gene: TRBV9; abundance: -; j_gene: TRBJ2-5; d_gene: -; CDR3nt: TGTGCCAGCAGCGTAGGAATGTTAGGGTCAGGAGGCGAGACCCAGTACTTC; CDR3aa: CASSVGMLGSGGETQYF
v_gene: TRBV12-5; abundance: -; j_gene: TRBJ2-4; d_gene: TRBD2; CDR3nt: TGTGCTAGTGGTTTGCTCGGGGGGTTGAAAGCCAAAAACATTCAGTACTTC; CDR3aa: CASGLLGGLKAKNIQYF
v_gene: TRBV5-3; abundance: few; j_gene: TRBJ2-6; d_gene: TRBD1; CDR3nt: TGTGCCAGAAGCTTGGTTAACAGGGGAGCTGGGGCCAACGTCCTGACTTTC; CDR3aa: CARSLVNRGAGANVLTF
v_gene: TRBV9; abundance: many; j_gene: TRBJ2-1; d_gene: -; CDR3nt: TGTGCCAGCAGCGTAGTGGGTCTGGGATATGAGCAGTTCTTC; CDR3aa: CASSVVGLGYEQFF
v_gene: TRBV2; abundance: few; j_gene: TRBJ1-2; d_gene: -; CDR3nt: TGTGCCAGCACTTTAAATGGGCTAGTTTACACCTTC; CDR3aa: CASTLNGLVYTF
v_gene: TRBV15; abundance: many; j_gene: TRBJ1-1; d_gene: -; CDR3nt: TGTGCCACCAGCAAAGGCCTGAACACTGAAGCTTTCTTT; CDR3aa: CATSKGLNTEAFF